This T cell receptor (beta chain) was sequenced in a study of glioma-infiltrating T cells after dendritic cell vaccination. Study at large: Autologous tumor lysate was loaded overnight onto monocyte-derived dendritic cells grown seven days with IL-4 and GM-CSF. Study findings and constraints: The cohort had few patients with full blood and tumor sets.

Input was approximately 2.2 ug genomic DNA, or all available if less. The primer mix had 60 V beta and 13 J beta primers. Assay: immunoSEQ multiplex PCR; the TCRdb copy retains only in-frame clones and omits some. This table holds tens of thousands of clones, around 84% found once. Sample time point: after dendritic cell vaccination, including at tumor progression/relapse. Of note for this clone: The antigen is not known.

The V and J ends lost 2 bases and 4 bases respectively, with 12 bases between them. Germline V gene lookup returns CDR1 SGHVS and CDR2 FQNEAQ. The CDR3 contains 15 residues. V gene TRBV7-8 combines with J gene TRBJ1-5; D is unclear. The receptor comes from a human donor with glioblastoma. The sample here was blood, taken after dendritic cell vaccination. In DNA form, the CDR3 reads TGTGCCAGCAGCTTACCAACGGGTATGAATCAGCCCCAGCATTTT. It yields the protein CASSLPTGMNQPQHF. Using reference TRBV7-8 and TRBJ1-5 for the parts outside the CDR3, the full variable domain is GAGVSQSPRYKVAKRGQDVALRCDPISGHVSLFWYQQALGQGPEFLTYFQNEAQLDKSGLPSDRFFAERPEGSVSTLKIQRTQQEDSAVYLCASSLPTGMNQPQHFGDGTRLSIL.